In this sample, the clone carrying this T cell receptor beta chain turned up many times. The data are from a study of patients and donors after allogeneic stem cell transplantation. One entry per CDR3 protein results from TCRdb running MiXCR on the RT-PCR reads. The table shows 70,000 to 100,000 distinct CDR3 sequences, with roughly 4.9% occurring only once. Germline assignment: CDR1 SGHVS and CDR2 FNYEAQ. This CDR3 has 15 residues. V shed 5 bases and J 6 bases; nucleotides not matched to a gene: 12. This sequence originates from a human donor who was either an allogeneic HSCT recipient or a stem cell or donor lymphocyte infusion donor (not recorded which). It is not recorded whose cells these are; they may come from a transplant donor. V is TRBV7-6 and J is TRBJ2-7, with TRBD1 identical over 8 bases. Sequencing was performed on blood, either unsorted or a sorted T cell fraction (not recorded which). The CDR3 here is CASSATGGTYVEQYF. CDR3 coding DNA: TGTGCCAGCAGCGCTACAGGGGGAACCTACGTCGAGCAGTACTTC.